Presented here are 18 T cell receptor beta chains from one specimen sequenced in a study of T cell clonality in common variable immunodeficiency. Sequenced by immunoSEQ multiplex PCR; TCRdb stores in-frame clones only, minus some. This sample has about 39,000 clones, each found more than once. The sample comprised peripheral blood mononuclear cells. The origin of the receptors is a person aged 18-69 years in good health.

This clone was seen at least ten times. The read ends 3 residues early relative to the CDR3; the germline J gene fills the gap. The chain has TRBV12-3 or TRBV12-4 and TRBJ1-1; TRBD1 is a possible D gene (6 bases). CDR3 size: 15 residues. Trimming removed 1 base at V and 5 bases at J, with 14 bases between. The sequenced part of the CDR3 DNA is TGTGCCAGCAGTTTAGGAGGGGGTTTGAGGACTGAA. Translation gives CASSLGGGLRTE. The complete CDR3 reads CASSLGGGLRTEAFF.

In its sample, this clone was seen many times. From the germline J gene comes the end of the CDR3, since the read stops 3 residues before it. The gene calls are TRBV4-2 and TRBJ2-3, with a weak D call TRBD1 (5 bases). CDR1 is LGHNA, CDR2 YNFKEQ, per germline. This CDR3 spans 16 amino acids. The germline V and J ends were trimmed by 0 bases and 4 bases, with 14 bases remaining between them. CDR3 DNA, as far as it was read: TGTGCCAGCAGCCAAGAAGACGGACAAGGGCCAGATACG. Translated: CASSQEDGQGPDT. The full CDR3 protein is CASSQEDGQGPDTQYF.

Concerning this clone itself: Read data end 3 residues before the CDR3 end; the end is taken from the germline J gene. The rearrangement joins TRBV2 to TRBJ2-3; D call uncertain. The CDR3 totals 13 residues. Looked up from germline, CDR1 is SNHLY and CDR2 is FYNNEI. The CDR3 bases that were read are TGTGCCAGCACGAGAAGAAGCCAAGAGACG. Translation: CASTRRSQET. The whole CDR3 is CASTRRSQETQYF.

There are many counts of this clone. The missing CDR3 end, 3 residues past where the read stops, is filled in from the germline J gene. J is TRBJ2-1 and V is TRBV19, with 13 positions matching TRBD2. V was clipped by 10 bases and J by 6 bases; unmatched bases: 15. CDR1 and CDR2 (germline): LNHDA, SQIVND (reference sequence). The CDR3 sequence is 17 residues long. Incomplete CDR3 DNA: TGTGCCACTCGGACCCGACTAGCGGGAGGAGGGGCCAATGAG. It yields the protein CATRTRLAGGGANE. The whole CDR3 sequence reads CATRTRLAGGGANEQFF.

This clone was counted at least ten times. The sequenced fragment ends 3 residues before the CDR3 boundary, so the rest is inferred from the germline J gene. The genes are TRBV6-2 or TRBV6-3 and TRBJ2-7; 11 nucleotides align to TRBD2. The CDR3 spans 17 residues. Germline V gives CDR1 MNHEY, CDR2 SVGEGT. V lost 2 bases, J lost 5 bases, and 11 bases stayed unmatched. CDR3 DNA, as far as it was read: TGTGCCAGCAGTTACGGGCGGACTAGCGGGCTTGGGAACGAG. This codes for CASSYGRTSGLGNE. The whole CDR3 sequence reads CASSYGRTSGLGNEQYF.

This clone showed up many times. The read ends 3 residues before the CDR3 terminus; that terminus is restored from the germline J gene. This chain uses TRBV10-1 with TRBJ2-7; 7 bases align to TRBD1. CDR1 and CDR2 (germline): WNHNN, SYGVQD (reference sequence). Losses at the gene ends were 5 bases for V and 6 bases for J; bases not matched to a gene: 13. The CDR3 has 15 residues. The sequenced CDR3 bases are TGCGCCAGCAGTCAGATTACAGGGGATGATTCCGAG. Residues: CASSQITGDDSE. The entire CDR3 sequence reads CASSQITGDDSEQYF.

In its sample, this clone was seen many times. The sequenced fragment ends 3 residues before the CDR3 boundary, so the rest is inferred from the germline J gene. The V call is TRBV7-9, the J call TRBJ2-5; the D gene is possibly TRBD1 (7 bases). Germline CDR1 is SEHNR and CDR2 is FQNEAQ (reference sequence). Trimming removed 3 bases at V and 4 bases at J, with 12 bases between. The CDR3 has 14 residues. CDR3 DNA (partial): TGTGCCAGCAGCTTGACAGGGCGGGGAGAGACC. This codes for CASSLTGRGET. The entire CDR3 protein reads CASSLTGRGETQYF.

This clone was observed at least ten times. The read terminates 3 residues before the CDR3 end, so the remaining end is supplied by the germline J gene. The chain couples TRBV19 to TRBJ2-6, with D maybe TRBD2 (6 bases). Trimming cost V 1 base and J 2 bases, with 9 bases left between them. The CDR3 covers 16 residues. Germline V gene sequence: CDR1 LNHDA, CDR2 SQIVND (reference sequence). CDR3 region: CASSIGRGAGANVLTF. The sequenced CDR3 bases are TGTGCCAGTAGTATAGGACGCGGGGCTGGGGCCAACGTC. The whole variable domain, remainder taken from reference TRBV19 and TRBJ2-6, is DGGITQSPKYLFRKEGQNVTLSCEQNLNHDAMYWYRQDPGQGLRLIYYSQIVNDFQKGDIAEGYSVSREKKESFPLTVTSAQKNPTAFYLCASSIGRGAGANVLTFGAGSRLTVL.

Partial CDR3 DNA: TGCAGTGCCAAGCCCGGGACAGGGGACCACGAG. Protein sequence: CSAKPGTGDHE. The whole CDR3 sequence is CSAKPGTGDHEQYF. V usage is TRBV20-1 and J usage is TRBJ2-7; 10 nucleotides agree with TRBD1. The read stops 3 residues short of the end of the CDR3; the missing end is completed from the germline J gene. The CDR3 loop spans 14 amino acids. The V gene's germline CDR1 is DFQATT and CDR2 SNEGSKA (reference sequence). The ends lost 6 bases at V and 5 bases at J; junction bases unmatched: 10.

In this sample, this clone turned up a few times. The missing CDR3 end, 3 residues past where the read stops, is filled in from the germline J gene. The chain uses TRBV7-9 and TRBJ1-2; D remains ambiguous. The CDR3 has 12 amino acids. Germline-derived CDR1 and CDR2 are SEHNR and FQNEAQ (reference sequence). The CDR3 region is CASSPGLDVYTF. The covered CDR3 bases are TGTGCCAGCAGCCCCGGACTAGACGTC.

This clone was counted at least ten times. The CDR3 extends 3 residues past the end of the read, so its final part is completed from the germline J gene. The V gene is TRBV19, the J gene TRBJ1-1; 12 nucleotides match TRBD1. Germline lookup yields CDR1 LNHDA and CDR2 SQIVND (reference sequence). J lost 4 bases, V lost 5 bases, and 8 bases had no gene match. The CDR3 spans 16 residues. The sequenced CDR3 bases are TGTGCCAGTAGTCCTCGGGACAGGGGGCTTGGCACTGAA. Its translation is CASSPRDRGLGTE. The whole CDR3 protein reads CASSPRDRGLGTEAFF.

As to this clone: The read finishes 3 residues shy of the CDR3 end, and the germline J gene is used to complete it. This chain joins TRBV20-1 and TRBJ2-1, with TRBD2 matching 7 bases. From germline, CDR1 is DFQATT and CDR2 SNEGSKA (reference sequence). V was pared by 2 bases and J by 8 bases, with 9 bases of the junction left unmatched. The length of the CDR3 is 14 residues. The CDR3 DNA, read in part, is TGCAGTGCTAGATTAGGCGGGGGAGGGGATGAG. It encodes CSARLGGGGDE. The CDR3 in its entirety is CSARLGGGGDEQFF.

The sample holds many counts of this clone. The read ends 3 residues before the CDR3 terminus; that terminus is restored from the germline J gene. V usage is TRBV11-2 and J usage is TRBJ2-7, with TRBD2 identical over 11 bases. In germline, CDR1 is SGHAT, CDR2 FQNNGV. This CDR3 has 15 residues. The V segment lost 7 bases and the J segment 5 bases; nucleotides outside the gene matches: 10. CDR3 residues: CASTLQLAGVHEQYF. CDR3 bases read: TGTGCCAGCACCCTACAACTAGCGGGAGTCCACGAG.

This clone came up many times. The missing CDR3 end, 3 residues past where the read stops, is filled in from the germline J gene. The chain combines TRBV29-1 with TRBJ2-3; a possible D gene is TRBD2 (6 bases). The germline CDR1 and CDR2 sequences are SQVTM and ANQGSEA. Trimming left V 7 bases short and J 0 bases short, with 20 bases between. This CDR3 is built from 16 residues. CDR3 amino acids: CSAAGTEFPSTDTQYF. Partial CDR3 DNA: TGCAGCGCGGCCGGGACTGAATTTCCTAGCACAGATACG.

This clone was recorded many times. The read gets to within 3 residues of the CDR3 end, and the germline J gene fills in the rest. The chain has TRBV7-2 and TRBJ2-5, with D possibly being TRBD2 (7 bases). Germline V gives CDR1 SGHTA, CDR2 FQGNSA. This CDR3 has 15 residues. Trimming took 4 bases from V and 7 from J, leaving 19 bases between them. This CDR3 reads CASSSGGGGEGTQYF. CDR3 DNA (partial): TGTGCCAGCAGCTCGGGAGGAGGGGGAGAGGGGACC.

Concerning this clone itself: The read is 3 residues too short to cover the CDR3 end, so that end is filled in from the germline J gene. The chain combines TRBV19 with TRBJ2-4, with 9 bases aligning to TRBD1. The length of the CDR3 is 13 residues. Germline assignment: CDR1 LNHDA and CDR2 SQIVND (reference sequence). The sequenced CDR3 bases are TGTGCCAGTGGAGGGACAGGGTCCTATGGT. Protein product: CASGGTGSYG. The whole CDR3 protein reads CASGGTGSYGQYF.

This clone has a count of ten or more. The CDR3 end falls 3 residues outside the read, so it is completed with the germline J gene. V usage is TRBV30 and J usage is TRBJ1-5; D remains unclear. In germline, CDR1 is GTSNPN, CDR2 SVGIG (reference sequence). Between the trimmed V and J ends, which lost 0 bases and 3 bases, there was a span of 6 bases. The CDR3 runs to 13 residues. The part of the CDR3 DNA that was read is TGTGCCTGGAGTGTGGCGGACAATCAGCCC. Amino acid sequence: CAWSVADNQP. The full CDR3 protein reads CAWSVADNQPQHF.

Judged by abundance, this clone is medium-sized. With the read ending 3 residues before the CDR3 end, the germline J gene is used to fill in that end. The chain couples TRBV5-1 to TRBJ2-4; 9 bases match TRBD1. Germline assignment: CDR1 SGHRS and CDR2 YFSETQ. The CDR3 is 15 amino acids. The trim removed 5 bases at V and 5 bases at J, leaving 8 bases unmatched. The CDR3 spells CASRRVTGGENIQYF. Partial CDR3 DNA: TGCGCCAGCAGGCGCGTGACAGGGGGAGAAAACATT.